The next 8 T cell receptor beta chains were all read from a single sample in a study of blood T cell repertoires in COVID-19. Profiling relied on immunoSEQ multiplex PCR, and the TCRdb table lists in-frame clones only, not all of them. The sample has about 180,000 clones; 80% are singletons. The specimen was peripheral blood. These receptors originate from a man in his 70s with active or convalescent COVID-19.

The J gene is TRBJ1-1, the V gene TRBV9; D perhaps matches TRBD1 (5 bases). CDR1 is SGDLS, CDR2 YYNGEE, per germline. The CDR3 has 15 amino acids. With 4 bases removed from V and 3 bases from J, the gap between germline ends came to 16 bases. This CDR3 reads CASSLSGGSDTEAFF. The CDR3 nucleotides read TGTGCCAGCAGCCTCTCTGGGGGGTCGGACACTGAAGCTTTCTTT.

The V gene is TRBV12-3 or TRBV12-4, the J gene TRBJ2-5, with a possible D match to TRBD2 (6 bases). Trimming took 6 bases from V and 1 from J, leaving 9 bases between them. The CDR3 is 13 amino acids. Here the CDR3 reads CASREGGQETQYF. The DNA of the CDR3 is TGTGCCAGCAGGGAGGGAGGCCAAGAGACCCAGTACTTC.

In this sample, this clone turned up a few times. The genes are TRBV6-5 and TRBJ2-5, with 10 bases matching TRBD2. Germline V gene lookup returns CDR1 MNHEY and CDR2 SVGAGI. The CDR3 has 14 amino acids. V shed 6 bases, J shed 3 bases, and the junction held 4 bases outside the gene matches. CDR3 nucleotide sequence: TGTGCCAGCAGAGCGGGACTAGCGAAAGAGACCCAGTACTTC. Protein: CASRAGLAKETQYF.

J is TRBJ1-2 and V is TRBV11-2; possible D gene TRBD1, 6 bases. CDR1 is SGHAT and CDR2 is FQNNGV in the germline V gene. This CDR3 comprises 13 residues. The germline V and J ends were trimmed by 3 bases and 6 bases, with 11 bases remaining between them. The CDR3 bases are TGTGCCAGCAGCTTTCAAGGGGGAAATGGCTACACCTTC. Its protein is CASSFQGGNGYTF.

The chain couples TRBV3-1 (or the pseudogene TRBV3-2) to TRBJ1-2; D is ambiguous. This CDR3 region has 14 residues. CDR1 is LGHDT and CDR2 is YNNKEL in the germline V gene (reference sequence). V was pared by 2 bases and J by 2 bases, with 9 bases between. The CDR3 spells CASSQTGANYGYTF. The CDR3 region has the DNA TGTGCCAGCAGCCAAACGGGAGCGAACTATGGCTACACCTTC.

The DNA of the CDR3 is TGCGCCAGCAGCTTGGGTCCCGGGACAGGGAACGGGGGTTCCTACGAGCAGTACTTC. Its protein is CASSLGPGTGNGGSYEQYF. V usage is TRBV5-1 and J usage is TRBJ2-7; 9 nucleotides line up with TRBD1. Germline CDR1 is SGHRS and CDR2 is YFSETQ. With V trimmed by 0 bases and J by 1 base, 14 bases remained unmatched. The CDR3 covers 19 residues.

The chain carries TRBV28 and TRBJ2-3; 8 bases fit TRBD1. Germline V gives CDR1 MDHEN, CDR2 SYDVKM. CDR3 length: 15 amino acids. Trimming cost V 5 bases and J 3 bases; bases outside gene matches: 7. DNA for the CDR3: TGTGCCAGCAGTATGACCCAGGGGGCGACAGATACGCAGTATTTT. Its translation: CASSMTQGATDTQYF. Complete variable domain (other parts from reference TRBV28 and TRBJ2-3): DVKVTQSSRYLVKRTGEKVFLECVQDMDHENMFWYRQDPGLGLRLIYFSYDVKMKEKGDIPEGYSVSREKKERFSLILESASTNQTSMYLCASSMTQGATDTQYFGPGTRLTVL.

The chain links TRBV3-1 (or the pseudogene TRBV3-2) to TRBJ1-5, with 7 bases fitting TRBD1. CDR1 is LGHDT and CDR2 is YNNKEL in the germline V gene (reference sequence). V was clipped by 2 bases and J by 4 bases; unmatched bases: 5. CDR3 length: 15 residues. The CDR3 DNA reads as TGTGCCAGCAGCCAATCGGGACAGAATAATCAGCCCCAGCATTTT. It encodes CASSQSGQNNQPQHF.